This entry lists 20 T cell receptor beta chains sequenced from one sample in a study of radiotherapy plus CTLA-4 blockade in lung cancer. Some clones are missing from TCRdb's copy, which holds only in-frame ones; the method was immunoSEQ multiplex PCR. The top ten hold approximately 4.5% of the sample, which has some 64,000 clones, about 72% seen once. The sample here was peripheral blood, taken from a patient treated with radiotherapy plus ipilimumab. These receptors were taken from a human donor with non-small cell lung cancer who had a complete response to radiotherapy plus ipilimumab.

The chain has TRBV29-1 and TRBJ1-2; weak D call: TRBD1 (6 bases). Germline V gene data show CDR1 as SQVTM and CDR2 as ANQGSEA. Deletions cut 1 base from V and 4 bases from J, with 10 bases between. The CDR3 sequence is 13 residues long. CDR3 residues: CSVEVQGLYGYTF. As DNA, the CDR3 is TGCAGCGTTGAAGTACAGGGTCTCTATGGCTACACCTTC.

This clone was seen a handful of times. This chain links TRBV7-9 with TRBJ2-3; D ambiguous. The CDR3 is 13 amino acids. The V and J ends lost 6 bases and 2 bases respectively, with 9 bases between them. Germline-derived CDR1 and CDR2 are SEHNR and FQNEAQ (reference sequence). CDR3 nucleotide sequence: TGTGCCAGCAGGACGTTTATCACAGATACGCAGTATTTT. Translated: CASRTFITDTQYF.

This clone was counted a few times. The chain joins TRBV9 to TRBJ1-2, with D possibly being TRBD1 (5 bases). Per the germline V gene, CDR1 is SGDLS and CDR2 is YYNGEE. Trimming removed 4 bases from V and 5 bases from J, with 15 bases in between. This CDR3 region has 14 residues. The CDR3 DNA follows: TGTGCCAGCAGCAGAGAACAGGAGACGTATGGCTACACCTTC. Translated, it gives CASSREQETYGYTF.

The chain couples TRBV11-3 to TRBJ1-1, with D tentatively TRBD1 (5 bases). CDR3 length: 15 residues. V lost 3 bases to trimming and J lost 1 base, with 12 bases between them. Germline lookup yields CDR1 SGHNT and CDR2 YENEEA. CDR3 in amino acids: CASSFRPGANTEAFF. As DNA, the CDR3 is TGTGCCAGCAGCTTTAGGCCCGGGGCGAACACTGAAGCTTTCTTT.

The chain combines TRBV7-6 with TRBJ2-7, with 7 bases matching TRBD1. Germline V gene sequence: CDR1 SGHVS, CDR2 FNYEAQ. The CDR3 has 13 amino acids. The junction had 9 bases not matched to a gene; V was cut back by 8 bases and J by 5 bases. CDR3: CASGRQGINEQYF. The CDR3 DNA sequence: TGTGCCAGCGGACGACAGGGAATCAACGAGCAGTACTTC.

The V and J genes are TRBV28 and TRBJ2-7; D uncertain. Trimming removed 6 bases from V and 3 bases from J, with 12 bases in between. Per germline, CDR1 MDHEN and CDR2 SYDVKM. This CDR3 has 13 amino acids. CDR3 nucleotides: TGTGCCAGCAGCTCAGGATTCGGCTACGAGCAGTACGTC. Residues: CASSSGFGYEQYV.

This chain uses TRBV5-3 with TRBJ2-7, with 9 bases aligning to TRBD1. TRBV5-3 is placed among ORFs of uncertain function. Trimming cost V 8 bases and J 3 bases; bases outside gene matches: 12. The CDR3 runs to 15 residues. CDR3 DNA: TGTGCCAGCAGCCGTGGACAGGGGATGTTCTACGAGCAGTACTTC. This translates into CASSRGQGMFYEQYF.

The V gene is TRBV30, the J gene TRBJ2-5; 12 bases are a match to TRBD1. Trimming removed 2 bases from V and 4 bases from J; junction bases left unmatched: 8. Germline V lookup: CDR1 GTSNPN, CDR2 SVGIG (reference sequence). The CDR3 runs 16 residues. CDR3 amino acids: CAWSQSGTGGRETQYF. The CDR3 DNA follows: TGTGCCTGGAGTCAATCCGGGACAGGGGGCCGAGAGACCCAGTACTTC.

This clone showed up just once. This chain uses TRBV19 with TRBJ2-5; weak D call: TRBD1 (7 bases). The CDR3 extends over 15 amino acids. Germline CDR1 is LNHDA and CDR2 is SQIVND (reference sequence). V was trimmed by 10 bases and J by 5 bases, leaving 23 bases between them. The CDR3 spells CATTTGAGRRETQYF. Written as DNA, the CDR3 is TGTGCCACTACCACAGGGGCGGGGAGGCGTGAGACCCAGTACTTC.

Here the CDR3 DNA reads TGTGCCAGCAGCTTAGGTTCCGCAGGGAGGAGCAATCAGCCCCAGCATTTT. This codes for CASSLGSAGRSNQPQHF. The chain is built from TRBV7-2 and TRBJ1-5; a weak D match, TRBD1 (5 bases). Trimming stripped 1 base from V and 1 base from J, with 14 bases between. This CDR3 comprises 17 residues. CDR1 SGHTA and CDR2 FQGNSA come from the germline V gene.

The rearrangement joins TRBV7-9 to TRBJ1-5; 7 nucleotides agree with TRBD1. Germline V gene sequence: CDR1 SEHNR, CDR2 FQNEAQ (reference sequence). Trimming took 1 base from V and 5 from J; bases not matched to a gene: 2. The CDR3 consists of 14 residues. CDR3 amino acids: CASSLDTGDQPQHF. In DNA form, the CDR3 reads TGTGCCAGCAGCTTAGATACAGGGGATCAGCCCCAGCATTTT.

This clone has a handful of counts. The chain combines TRBV5-1 with TRBJ2-3; 8 bases line up with TRBD2. Germline V gene lookup returns CDR1 SGHRS and CDR2 YFSETQ. Germline trimming cut 4 bases from V and 2 bases from J; bases unmatched to any gene: 6. The CDR3 loop spans 15 amino acids. CDR3 nucleotide sequence: TGCGCCAGCAGCGATAGCGGGGATATCACAGATACGCAGTATTTT. This sequence encodes CASSDSGDITDTQYF.

The CDR3 DNA reads TGCGCCAGCAAAACAGGCGCGGGAGAGACCCAGTACTTC. Translation: CASKTGAGETQYF. This rearrangement joins TRBV5-1 to TRBJ2-5, with D perhaps matching TRBD1 or TRBD2 (5 bases each). This CDR3 region has 13 residues. V lost 6 bases, J lost 4 bases, and 13 bases lay in between. Germline CDR1 reads SGHRS; CDR2 reads YFSETQ.

The chain carries TRBV2 and TRBJ1-5; 8 positions agree with TRBD1. Trimming at V came to 4 bases and at J to 4 bases, leaving 6 bases not matched to a gene. CDR3 length: 15 amino acids. The germline CDR1 and CDR2 sequences are SNHLY and FYNNEI. In DNA form, the CDR3 reads TGTGCCAGCAGTGGGGACAGGCCACTGAATCAGCCCCAGCATTTT. Protein sequence: CASSGDRPLNQPQHF. The full variable domain, completed using reference TRBV2 and TRBJ1-5, is EPEVTQTPSHQVTQMGQEVILRCVPISNHLYFYWYRQILGQKVEFLVSFYNNEISEKSEIFDDQFSVERPDGSNFTLKIRSTKLEDSAMYFCASSGDRPLNQPQHFGDGTRLSIL.

V gene TRBV7-2 combines with J gene TRBJ2-4; D is possibly TRBD2 (5 bases). Trimming took 5 bases from V and 9 from J, leaving 20 bases between them. The CDR3 is 15 residues long. Germline CDR1 and CDR2: SGHTA and FQGNSA. The CDR3 DNA follows: TGTGCCAGCAGCCGAGCCCCCCTCCTTGGAGGCATTCAGTACTTC. Translation: CASSRAPLLGGIQYF.

This clone is categorized as medium-sized. This rearrangement joins TRBV5-1 to TRBJ2-1; a possible D gene is TRBD2 (5 bases). The CDR3 loop spans 14 amino acids. With 0 bases removed from V and 8 bases from J, the gap between germline ends came to 12 bases. Per the germline V gene, CDR1 is SGHRS and CDR2 is YFSETQ. CDR3 residues: CASSLEVRGYEQFF. The CDR3, as DNA: TGCGCCAGCAGCTTGGAGGTGCGAGGGTATGAGCAGTTCTTC.

The chain combines TRBV10-3 with TRBJ1-2, with a weak D call TRBD1 (5 bases). The CDR3 runs to 13 residues. The germline gives CDR1 ENHRY, CDR2 SYGVKD. V was cut by 2 bases and J by 8 bases, with 12 bases left in between. The DNA for the CDR3 is TGTGCCATCAGTGAGCAGGGTACGGGCGGCTACACCTTC. This sequence encodes CAISEQGTGGYTF.

V usage is TRBV11-3 and J usage is TRBJ2-7; the D gene could be TRBD1 or TRBD2 (6 bases each). The V gene's germline CDR1 is SGHNT and CDR2 YENEEA. Trimming took 1 base from V and 5 from J, leaving 21 bases between them. The CDR3 sequence is 17 residues long. The CDR3 DNA sequence: TGTGCCAGCAGCTTAGTAGTTAGGAGTTACCGGGGGCACGAGCAGTACGTC. It yields the protein CASSLVVRSYRGHEQYV.

Points on this clone: One end of the junction is discordant with germline, which a read error may explain. The genes are TRBV19 and TRBJ1-2, with 8 bases lining up with TRBD1. This CDR3 has 15 residues. Germline V CDR1 and CDR2: LNHDA, SQIVND (reference sequence). DNA for the CDR3: TGTGCCAGCAGTATATCAGGGGGCAGCTACTATGGCTACACCTTC. Translating gives CASSISGGSYYGYTF.

The gene calls are TRBV25-1 and TRBJ2-5, with a possible D match to TRBD1 (5 bases). Trimming shortened V by 6 bases and J by 10 bases, and 9 bases separated the two germline ends. The CDR3 sequence is 10 residues long. CDR1 and CDR2 (germline): MGHDK, SYGVNS. CDR3 nucleotides: TGTGCCAGCAGGGACACGAACCAGTACTTC. Translating gives CASRDTNQYF.